The 2 T cell receptor beta chains below come from one sample, sequenced in a study of blood T cells in healthy people across ages. PCR was performed a second time for roughly 7 to 11 cycles using a sample-barcoded 5' primer and a J-beta primer mix. TCRdb analysed the 5' RACE reads with MiXCR anew, one entry per CDR3 protein. This table holds fewer than 2,000,000 distinct CDR3 sequences, almost 35% found once. The sequencing input was blood. The receptor set was obtained from a woman in her 30s in good health.

The chain combines TRBV3-1 with TRBJ2-1; 8 bases fit TRBD1. J gave up 7 bases and V 11 bases, and 13 bases lay outside the gene matches. Germline CDR1 and CDR2: LGHDT and YNNKEL (reference sequence). The CDR3 runs 14 residues. The CDR3 coding sequence is TGTGCCGCGGAAAACAGGGGGATTCGGAATGAGCAGTTCTTC. Encoded protein: CAAENRGIRNEQFF.

CDR3 sequence reads: CASSPSIGVTNEKLFF. The CDR3 nucleotides read TGTGCCAGCAGCCCCTCTATTGGGGTAACTAATGAAAAACTGTTTTTT. The chain uses TRBV28 and TRBJ1-4; unclear D gene. Germline V gene sequence: CDR1 MDHEN, CDR2 SYDVKM. The CDR3 extends over 16 amino acids. The V and J ends lost 6 bases and 1 base respectively, with 15 bases between them.